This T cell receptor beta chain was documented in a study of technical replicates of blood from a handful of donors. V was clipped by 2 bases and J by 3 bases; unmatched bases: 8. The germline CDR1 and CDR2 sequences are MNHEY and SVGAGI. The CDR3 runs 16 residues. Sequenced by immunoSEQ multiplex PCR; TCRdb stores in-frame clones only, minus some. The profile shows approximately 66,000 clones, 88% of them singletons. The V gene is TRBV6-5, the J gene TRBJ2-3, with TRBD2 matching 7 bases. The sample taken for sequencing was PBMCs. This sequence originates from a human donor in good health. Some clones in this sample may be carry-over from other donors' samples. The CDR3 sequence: CASSYTTRGRTDTQYF. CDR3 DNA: TGTGCCAGCAGTTACACTACACGCGGGAGAACAGATACGCAGTATTTT.